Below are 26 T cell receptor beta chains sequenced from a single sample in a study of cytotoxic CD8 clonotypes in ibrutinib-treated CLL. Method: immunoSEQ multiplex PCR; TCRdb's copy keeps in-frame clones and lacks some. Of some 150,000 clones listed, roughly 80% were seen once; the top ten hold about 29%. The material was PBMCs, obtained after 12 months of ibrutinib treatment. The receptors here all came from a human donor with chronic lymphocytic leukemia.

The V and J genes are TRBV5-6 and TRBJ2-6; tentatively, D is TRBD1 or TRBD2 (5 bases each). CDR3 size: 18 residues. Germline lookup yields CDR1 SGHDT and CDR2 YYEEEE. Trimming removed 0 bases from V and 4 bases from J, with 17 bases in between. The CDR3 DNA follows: TGTGCCAGCAGCTTGGTCTACTTTGAGGGGTCAGGGGCCAACGTCCTGACTTTC. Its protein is CASSLVYFEGSGANVLTF. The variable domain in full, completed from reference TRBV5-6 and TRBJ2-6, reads DAGVTQSPTHLIKTRGQQVTLRCSPKSGHDTVSWYQQALGQGPQFIFQYYEEEERQRGNFPDRFSGHQFPNYSSELNVNALLLGDSALYLCASSLVYFEGSGANVLTFGAGSRLTVL.

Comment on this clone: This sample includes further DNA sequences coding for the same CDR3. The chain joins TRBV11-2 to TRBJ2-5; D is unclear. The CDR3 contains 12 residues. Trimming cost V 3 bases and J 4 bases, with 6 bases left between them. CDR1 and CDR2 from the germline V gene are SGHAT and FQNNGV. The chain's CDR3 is CASSFGGETQYF. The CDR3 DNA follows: TGTGCCAGCAGCTTTGGCGGAGAGACCCAGTACTTC.

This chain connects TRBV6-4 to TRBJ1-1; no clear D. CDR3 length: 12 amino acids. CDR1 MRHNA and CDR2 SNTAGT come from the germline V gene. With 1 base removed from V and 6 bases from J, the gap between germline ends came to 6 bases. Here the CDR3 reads CASSDYYAEAFF. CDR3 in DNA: TGTGCCAGCAGTGACTATTACGCTGAAGCTTTCTTT.

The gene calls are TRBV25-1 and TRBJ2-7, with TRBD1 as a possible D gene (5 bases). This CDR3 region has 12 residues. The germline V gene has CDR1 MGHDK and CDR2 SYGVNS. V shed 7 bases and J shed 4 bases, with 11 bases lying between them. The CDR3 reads CASTQGTYEQYF. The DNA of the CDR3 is TGTGCCAGCACGCAGGGAACGTACGAGCAGTACTTC.

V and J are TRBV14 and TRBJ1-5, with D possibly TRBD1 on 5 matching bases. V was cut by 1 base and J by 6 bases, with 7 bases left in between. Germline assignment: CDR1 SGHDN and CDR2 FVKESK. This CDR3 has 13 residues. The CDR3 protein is CASSQGDLQPQHF. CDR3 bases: TGTGCCAGCAGCCAAGGGGACCTTCAGCCCCAGCATTTT.

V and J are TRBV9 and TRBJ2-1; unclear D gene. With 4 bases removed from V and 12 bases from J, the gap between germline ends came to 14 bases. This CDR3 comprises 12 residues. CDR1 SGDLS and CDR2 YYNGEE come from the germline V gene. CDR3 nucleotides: TGTGCCAGCAGCTCCTTTCTTCCCCGGCAGTTCTTC. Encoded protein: CASSSFLPRQFF.

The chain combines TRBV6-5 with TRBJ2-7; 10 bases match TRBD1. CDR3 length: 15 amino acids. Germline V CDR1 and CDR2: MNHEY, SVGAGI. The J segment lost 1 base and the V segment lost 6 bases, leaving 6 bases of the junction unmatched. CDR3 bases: TGTGCCAGCAGGTCCCGGGACAGGGGATCCTACGAGCAGTACTTC. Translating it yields CASRSRDRGSYEQYF.

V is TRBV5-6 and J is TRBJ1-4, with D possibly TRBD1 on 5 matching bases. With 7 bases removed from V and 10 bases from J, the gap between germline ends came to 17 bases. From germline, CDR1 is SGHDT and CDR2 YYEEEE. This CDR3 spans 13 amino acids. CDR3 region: CASGRAGRGKLFF. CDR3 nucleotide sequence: TGTGCCAGCGGTAGGGCAGGGCGTGGAAAACTGTTTTTT.

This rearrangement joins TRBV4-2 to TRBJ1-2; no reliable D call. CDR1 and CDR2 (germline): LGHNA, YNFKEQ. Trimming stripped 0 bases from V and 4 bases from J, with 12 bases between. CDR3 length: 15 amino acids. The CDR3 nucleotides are TGTGCCAGCAGCCAAGAGGGCGGGGAAATCTATGGCTACACCTTC. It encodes CASSQEGGEIYGYTF.

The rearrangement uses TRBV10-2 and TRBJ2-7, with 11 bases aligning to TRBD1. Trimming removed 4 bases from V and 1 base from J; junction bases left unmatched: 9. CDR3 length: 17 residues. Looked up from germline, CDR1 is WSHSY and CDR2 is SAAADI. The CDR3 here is CASSVNSGTGGSYEQYF. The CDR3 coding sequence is TGCGCCAGCAGTGTGAATTCCGGGACAGGGGGGTCCTACGAGCAGTACTTC.

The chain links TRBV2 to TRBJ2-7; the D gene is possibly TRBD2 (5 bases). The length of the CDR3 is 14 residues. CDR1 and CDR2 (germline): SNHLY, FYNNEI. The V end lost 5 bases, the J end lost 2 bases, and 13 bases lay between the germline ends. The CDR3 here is CASSKDGVPYEQYF. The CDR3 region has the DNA TGTGCCAGCAGTAAAGACGGGGTCCCCTACGAGCAGTACTTC.

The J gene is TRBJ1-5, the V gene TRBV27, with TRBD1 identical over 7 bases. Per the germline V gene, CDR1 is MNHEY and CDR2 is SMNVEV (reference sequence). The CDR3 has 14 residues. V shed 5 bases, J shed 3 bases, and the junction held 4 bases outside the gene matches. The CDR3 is CASSPQGINQPQHF. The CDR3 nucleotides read TGTGCCAGCAGTCCACAGGGGATCAATCAGCCCCAGCATTTT.

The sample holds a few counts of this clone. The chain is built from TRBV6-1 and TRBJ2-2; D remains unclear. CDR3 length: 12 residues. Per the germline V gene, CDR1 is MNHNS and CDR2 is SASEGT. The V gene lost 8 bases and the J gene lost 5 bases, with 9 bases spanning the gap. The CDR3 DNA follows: TGTGCCAGCCTTTCCTTAACCGGGGAGCTGTTTTTT. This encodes CASLSLTGELFF.

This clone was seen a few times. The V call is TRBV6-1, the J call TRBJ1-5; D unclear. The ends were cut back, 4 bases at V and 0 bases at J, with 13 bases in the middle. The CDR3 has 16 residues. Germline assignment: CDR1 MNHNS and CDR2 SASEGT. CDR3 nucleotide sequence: TGTGCCAGCAGTGTTACGTTCTCGGGTAGCAATCAGCCCCAGCATTTT. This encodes CASSVTFSGSNQPQHF.

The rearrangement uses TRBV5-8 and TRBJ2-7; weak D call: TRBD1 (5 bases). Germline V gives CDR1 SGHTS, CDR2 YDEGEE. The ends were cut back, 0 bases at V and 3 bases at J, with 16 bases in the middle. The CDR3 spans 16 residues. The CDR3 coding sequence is TGTGCCAGCAGCTTGGGCAGGGCTTATCTCTTCTACGAGCAGTACTTC. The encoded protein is CASSLGRAYLFYEQYF.

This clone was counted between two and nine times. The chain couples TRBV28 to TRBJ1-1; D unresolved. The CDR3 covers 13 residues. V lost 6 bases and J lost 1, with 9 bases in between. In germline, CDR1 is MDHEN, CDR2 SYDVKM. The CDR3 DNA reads TGTGCCAGCAGACCGTGGGAGAACACTGAAGCTTTCTTT. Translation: CASRPWENTEAFF.

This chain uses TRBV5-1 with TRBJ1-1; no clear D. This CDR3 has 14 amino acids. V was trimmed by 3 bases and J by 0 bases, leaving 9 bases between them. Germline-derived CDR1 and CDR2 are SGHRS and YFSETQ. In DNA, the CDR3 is TGCGCCAGCAGCTCCGGACGGATGAACACTGAAGCTTTCTTT. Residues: CASSSGRMNTEAFF.

CDR3 coding DNA: TGTGCCAGTAGTTCGCGAGAGACCCAGTACTTC. It codes for CASSSRETQYF. This rearrangement joins TRBV19 to TRBJ2-5; no clear D gene. The germline gives CDR1 LNHDA, CDR2 SQIVND (reference sequence). Trimming shortened V by 5 bases and J by 4 bases, and 5 bases separated the two germline ends. CDR3 length: 11 amino acids.

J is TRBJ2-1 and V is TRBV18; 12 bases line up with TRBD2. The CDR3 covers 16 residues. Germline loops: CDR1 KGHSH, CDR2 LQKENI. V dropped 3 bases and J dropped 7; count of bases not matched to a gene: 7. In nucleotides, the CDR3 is TGTGCCAGCTCACCCATGACTAGCGGGAGAGGGAATGAGCAGTTCTTC. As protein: CASSPMTSGRGNEQFF.

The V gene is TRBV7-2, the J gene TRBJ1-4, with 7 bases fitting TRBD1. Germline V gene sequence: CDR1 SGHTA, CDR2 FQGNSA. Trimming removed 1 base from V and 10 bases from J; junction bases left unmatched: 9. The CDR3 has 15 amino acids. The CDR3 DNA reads TGTGCCAGCAGCTTAGAGGGGGCGACCGAGGGAAAACTGTTTTTT. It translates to CASSLEGATEGKLFF. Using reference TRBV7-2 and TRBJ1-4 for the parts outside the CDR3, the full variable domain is GAGVSQSPSNKVTEKGKDVELRCDPISGHTALYWYRQSLGQGLEFLIYFQGNSAPDKSGLPSDRFSAERTGGSVSTLTIQRTQQEDSAVYLCASSLEGATEGKLFFGSGTQLSVL.

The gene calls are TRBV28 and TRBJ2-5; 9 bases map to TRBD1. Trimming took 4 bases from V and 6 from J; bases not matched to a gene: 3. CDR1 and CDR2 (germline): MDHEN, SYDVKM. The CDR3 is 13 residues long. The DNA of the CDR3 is TGTGCCAGCAGTTGGGGACAGGGCCAGACCCAGTACTTC. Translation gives CASSWGQGQTQYF.

CDR3 DNA sequence: TGTGCCAGCAGTGAATGGACACCCCTCGCAGAGACCCAGTACTTC. It yields the protein CASSEWTPLAETQYF. This chain uses TRBV2 with TRBJ2-5; TRBD1 might be the D (5 bases). Per the germline V gene, CDR1 is SNHLY and CDR2 is FYNNEI. CDR3 length equals 15 residues. The ends were cut back, 2 bases at V and 4 bases at J, with 14 bases in the middle.

CDR3 sequence: CASDTGQAGNTIYF. The CDR3 DNA reads as TGTGCCAGCGATACGGGACAAGCCGGAAACACCATATATTTT. V gene TRBV2 combines with J gene TRBJ1-3; a weak D match, TRBD1 (6 bases). The CDR3 has 14 residues. The germline V gene encodes CDR1 SNHLY and CDR2 FYNNEI. V gave up 8 bases and J gave up 4 bases, with 15 bases separating them. The full variable domain, completed using reference TRBV2 and TRBJ1-3, is EPEVTQTPSHQVTQMGQEVILRCVPISNHLYFYWYRQILGQKVEFLVSFYNNEISEKSEIFDDQFSVERPDGSNFTLKIRSTKLEDSAMYFCASDTGQAGNTIYFGEGSWLTVV.

This CDR3 reads CASSFAVGSYNEQFF. CDR3 bases: TGTGCCAGCAGTTTTGCAGTCGGCTCCTACAATGAGCAGTTCTTC. The chain recombines TRBV6-4 with TRBJ2-1; D gene unclear. The germline gives CDR1 MRHNA, CDR2 SNTAGT. V was clipped by 5 bases and J by 0 bases, with 11 bases between them. The CDR3 spans 15 residues.

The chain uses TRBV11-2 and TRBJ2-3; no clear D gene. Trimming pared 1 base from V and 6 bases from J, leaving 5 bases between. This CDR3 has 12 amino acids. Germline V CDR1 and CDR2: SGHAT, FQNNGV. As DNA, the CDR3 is TGTGCCAGCAGCTTAGGGTATGATACGCAGTATTTT. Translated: CASSLGYDTQYF.

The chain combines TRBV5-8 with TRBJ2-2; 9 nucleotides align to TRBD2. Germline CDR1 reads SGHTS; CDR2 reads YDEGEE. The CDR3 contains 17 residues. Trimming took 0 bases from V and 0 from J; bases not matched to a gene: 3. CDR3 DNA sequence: TGTGCCAGCAGCTTGGGTAGCGGGGGCGCGAACACCGGGGAGCTGTTTTTT. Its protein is CASSLGSGGANTGELFF.